The next 28 T cell receptor beta chains were all read from a single sample in a study of blood T cell repertoires in COVID-19. This table comes from immunoSEQ multiplex PCR, and its TCRdb copy is limited to in-frame clones, with some not included. The table includes 140,000 to 150,000 clones, over 75% detected once. What was sequenced was peripheral blood. Receptors were obtained from a human donor in a cohort sampled during active COVID-19.

This CDR3 reads CASSLAGGNGYTF. CDR3 sequence (DNA): TGTGCCAGCAGCTTAGCCGGAGGGAACGGCTACACCTTC. V is TRBV7-2 and J is TRBJ1-2; D not certain. The V gene lost 0 bases and the J gene lost 8 bases, with 10 bases spanning the gap. CDR1 SGHTA and CDR2 FQGNSA come from the germline V gene. This CDR3 is 13 amino acids long.

The chain carries TRBV6-2 or TRBV6-3 and TRBJ1-1, with 7 bases lining up with TRBD1. J gave up 5 bases and V 1 base, and 13 bases lay outside the gene matches. The CDR3 has 17 residues. The germline V gene encodes CDR1 MNHEY and CDR2 SVGEGT. CDR3 nucleotide sequence: TGTGCCAGCAGTTACTACCGGGACAGCAGCGGAGGGACTGAAGCTTTCTTT. This codes for CASSYYRDSSGGTEAFF.

This clone was counted between two and nine times. V and J are TRBV2 and TRBJ2-3, with 9 positions matching TRBD2. There are 16 residues in the CDR3. V dropped 6 bases and J dropped 0; count of bases not matched to a gene: 7. The germline gives CDR1 SNHLY, CDR2 FYNNEI. CDR3 region: CASSLASGTSTDTQYF. The CDR3 DNA reads as TGTGCCAGCAGCCTTGCTAGCGGGACTAGCACAGATACGCAGTATTTT.

This rearrangement joins TRBV4-1 to TRBJ2-1, with TRBD1 matching 9 bases. CDR3 size: 20 residues. Per the germline V gene, CDR1 is MGHRA and CDR2 is YSYEKL. V dropped 2 bases and J dropped 5; count of bases not matched to a gene: 19. The CDR3 reads CASSQPGTGGGQGIDNEQFF. The CDR3 region has the DNA TGCGCCAGCAGCCAACCGGGGACTGGGGGGGGACAGGGAATAGACAATGAGCAGTTCTTC.

The rearrangement links TRBV6-5 to TRBJ1-1; TRBD1 might be the D (6 bases). Germline V gene sequence: CDR1 MNHEY, CDR2 SVGAGI. V gave up 6 bases and J gave up 3 bases, with 11 bases separating them. CDR3 length: 13 residues. The chain's CDR3 is CASSSDSYTEAFF. CDR3 sequence (DNA): TGTGCCAGCAGCTCGGACAGCTACACTGAAGCTTTCTTT.

V gene TRBV11-2 combines with J gene TRBJ2-2; D might be TRBD2 (5 bases). Germline CDR1 SGHAT, CDR2 FQNNGV. The CDR3 length is 17 residues. Between the trimmed V and J ends, which lost 5 bases and 5 bases, there was a span of 21 bases. The CDR3 bases are TGTGCCAGCAGCGCCGACCCTTCAGCGGCATTGACCGGGGAGCTGTTTTTT. As protein: CASSADPSAALTGELFF. Based on the CDR3 plus reference TRBV11-2 and TRBJ2-2, the full variable domain is EAGVAQSPRYKIIEKRQSVAFWCNPISGHATLYWYQQILGQGPKLLIQFQNNGVVDDSQLPKDRFSAERLKGVDSTLKIQPAKLEDSAVYLCASSADPSAALTGELFFGEGSRLTVL.

This chain links TRBV5-1 with TRBJ1-6; unclear D gene. With 1 base removed from V and 5 bases from J, the gap between germline ends came to 10 bases. Germline CDR1 and CDR2: SGHRS and YFSETQ. CDR3 length: 15 residues. In DNA, the CDR3 is TGCGCCAGCAGCTTGTTAGCGGGAGATAATTCACCCCTCCACTTT. Protein: CASSLLAGDNSPLHF.

The CDR3 loop is CASSPGSYNEQFF. CDR3 nucleotides: TGTGCCAGCAGTCCAGGCTCCTACAATGAGCAGTTCTTC. The genes are TRBV2 and TRBJ2-1; D is unclear. The germline CDR1 and CDR2 sequences are SNHLY and FYNNEI. V was shortened by 5 bases and J by 0 bases, with 5 bases between the two germline ends. The CDR3 totals 13 residues.

The CDR3 DNA is TGTGCCAGCAGGGAAATGGGCCCAGATACGCAGTATTTT. It yields the protein CASREMGPDTQYF. This chain links TRBV11-2 with TRBJ2-3; no definite D call. This CDR3 is 13 amino acids long. The V and J ends lost 6 bases and 4 bases respectively, with 11 bases between them. Germline CDR1 reads SGHAT; CDR2 reads FQNNGV.

V usage is TRBV7-3 and J usage is TRBJ2-3; possible D gene TRBD2, 5 bases. The CDR3 sequence is 13 residues long. Deletions cut 5 bases from V and 4 bases from J, with 10 bases between. Germline values: CDR1 SGHTA, CDR2 FQGTGA. The DNA of the CDR3 is TGTGCCAGCAGCCCCCGGGGTGCAGATACGCAGTATTTT. This codes for CASSPRGADTQYF.

The genes are TRBV3-1 (or the pseudogene TRBV3-2) and TRBJ1-2; the match to TRBD1 covers 9 bases. The junction had 3 bases not matched to a gene; V was cut back by 1 base and J by 6 bases. The CDR3 consists of 14 residues. The germline V gene has CDR1 LGHDT and CDR2 YNNKEL (reference sequence). For the CDR3, the DNA is TGTGCCAGCAGCCAAGTACAGGGGGCTGATGGCTACACCTTC. This translates into CASSQVQGADGYTF.

The V gene is TRBV11-3, the J gene TRBJ2-7; D unresolved. The V and J ends lost 0 bases and 6 bases respectively, with 3 bases between them. Germline assignment: CDR1 SGHNT and CDR2 YENEEA. This CDR3 is 11 amino acids long. The CDR3 DNA reads as TGTGCCAGCAGCTTAGATCGCGAGCAGTACTTC. This sequence encodes CASSLDREQYF.

The J gene is TRBJ2-2, the V gene TRBV2, with 11 bases fitting TRBD1. The CDR3 extends over 17 amino acids. Germline values: CDR1 SNHLY, CDR2 FYNNEI. Unmatched junction bases numbered 9, after V lost 6 bases and J lost 3 bases. The CDR3 DNA is TGTGCCAGCAGCCCCTTTGGACAGGGGGCGGACACCGGGGAGCTGTTTTTT. This gives the protein CASSPFGQGADTGELFF.

This clone appeared a single time. V usage is TRBV7-9 and J usage is TRBJ1-1; perhaps TRBD1 as D (5 bases). Germline V gives CDR1 SEHNR, CDR2 FQNEAQ (reference sequence). Trimming took 0 bases from V and 4 from J, leaving 12 bases between them. The CDR3 has 15 residues. The CDR3 bases are TGTGCCAGCAGCTTAGCGATCTCAGGGATCACTGAAGCTTTCTTT. The encoded protein is CASSLAISGITEAFF. Full variable domain (remainder filled in from reference TRBV7-9 and TRBJ1-1): DTGVSQNPRHKITKRGQNVTFRCDPISEHNRLYWYRQTLGQGPEFLTYFQNEAQLEKSRLLSDRFSAERPKGSFSTLEIQRTEQGDSAMYLCASSLAISGITEAFFGQGTRLTVV.

V usage is TRBV11-3 and J usage is TRBJ2-2; D perhaps matches TRBD1 (5 bases). The V end was cut by 4 bases, the J end by 4 bases, with 7 bases between. CDR1 is SGHNT and CDR2 is YENEEA in the germline V gene. The CDR3 is 13 amino acids. The CDR3 is CASSYRRTGELFF. CDR3 coding DNA: TGTGCCAGCAGCTACAGGCGCACCGGGGAGCTGTTTTTT.

This chain joins TRBV6-5 and TRBJ1-2; a weak D match, TRBD1 (5 bases). Germline V gene lookup returns CDR1 MNHEY and CDR2 SVGAGI. Trimming removed 4 bases at V and 4 bases at J, with 16 bases between. CDR3 length equals 15 residues. The CDR3 coding sequence is TGTGCCAGCAGTTCCGATAGACGGGACTTCTATGGCTACACCTTC. Translating gives CASSSDRRDFYGYTF.

This clone came up once. The chain joins TRBV6-1 to TRBJ1-5; maybe TRBD1 (6 bases). Looked up from germline, CDR1 is MNHNS and CDR2 is SASEGT. This CDR3 comprises 17 residues. Trimming removed 4 bases from V and 6 bases from J, with 22 bases in between. CDR3 DNA sequence: TGTGCCAGCAGTGTCGGCAGGGGCTACTTCAATGGTCAGCCCCAGCATTTT. As protein: CASSVGRGYFNGQPQHF.

The V call is TRBV6-1, the J call TRBJ2-7; D possibly corresponds to TRBD1 (6 bases). The CDR3 totals 13 residues. Germline-derived CDR1 and CDR2 are MNHNS and SASEGT. With 1 base removed from V and 8 bases from J, the gap between germline ends came to 12 bases. The CDR3 DNA reads as TGTGCCAGCAGTGAAGGGGCAGGGGTTCAGCAGTACGTC. It encodes CASSEGAGVQQYV.

This chain joins TRBV5-6 and TRBJ1-2; the D is unclear. Germline-derived CDR1 and CDR2 are SGHDT and YYEEEE. The V and J ends lost 0 bases and 6 bases respectively, with 6 bases between them. The CDR3 has 12 amino acids. The CDR3 protein is CASSLAMDGYTF. CDR3 sequence (DNA): TGTGCCAGCAGCTTGGCTATGGATGGCTACACCTTC.

The V and J genes are TRBV23-1 and TRBJ2-7, with D tentatively TRBD1 (5 bases). TRBV23-1 is filed as an ORF, its function uncertain. The CDR3 spans 14 residues. The V end was cut by 2 bases, the J end by 2 bases, with 10 bases between. CDR3 sequence reads: CASSQNQGPYEQYF. In DNA form, the CDR3 reads TGCGCCAGCAGTCAAAATCAGGGCCCCTACGAGCAGTACTTC.

The chain couples TRBV3-1 (or the pseudogene TRBV3-2) to TRBJ2-1, with D tentatively TRBD2 (5 bases). Trimming cost V 6 bases and J 4 bases, with 16 bases left between them. Germline V gives CDR1 LGHDT, CDR2 YNNKEL (reference sequence). The CDR3 has 15 amino acids. This CDR3 reads CASSPTRRSYNEQFF. The DNA for the CDR3 is TGTGCCAGCAGTCCTACTAGAAGGTCATACAATGAGCAGTTCTTC.

The count of this clone is one. This rearrangement joins TRBV19 to TRBJ2-5, with 10 bases aligning to TRBD2. Trimming at V came to 3 bases and at J to 4 bases, leaving 5 bases not matched to a gene. Germline CDR1 and CDR2: LNHDA and SQIVND (reference sequence). The CDR3 totals 15 residues. The CDR3 bases are TGTGCCAGTAGTATCTCCCCTAGCGGGGGAGAGACCCAGTACTTC. Its translation is CASSISPSGGETQYF.

The chain couples TRBV27 to TRBJ1-1; no clear D gene. Trimming cost V 10 bases and J 1 base, with 10 bases left between them. The germline V gene has CDR1 MNHEY and CDR2 SMNVEV (reference sequence). The CDR3 extends over 12 amino acids. CDR3 loop: CANSAGNTEAFF. DNA of the CDR3: TGTGCCAACTCTGCGGGGAACACTGAAGCTTTCTTT.

This clone was picked up a small number of times. The rearrangement links TRBV27 to TRBJ1-1; unclear D gene. CDR1 and CDR2 from the germline V gene are MNHEY and SMNVEV (reference sequence). Trimming removed 3 bases at V and 2 bases at J, with 16 bases between. CDR3 length: 16 residues. In nucleotides, the CDR3 is TGTGCCAGCAGTTTTGGAGGAAGCACTTATAACACTGAAGCTTTCTTT. This gives the protein CASSFGGSTYNTEAFF.

The V gene is TRBV12-3 or TRBV12-4, the J gene TRBJ1-2, with 8 bases lining up with TRBD1. The J segment lost 7 bases and the V segment lost 7 bases, leaving 8 bases of the junction unmatched. The CDR3 length is 13 residues. The CDR3 sequence: CASNPDRVGGYTF. The CDR3 DNA sequence: TGTGCCAGCAACCCGGACAGGGTCGGTGGCTACACCTTC.

Worth noting for this clone: At one end the junction does not follow the germline gene, possibly because of a read error. The chain joins TRBV3-1 (or the pseudogene TRBV3-2) to TRBJ2-1; possible D gene TRBD2, 5 bases. This CDR3 comprises 13 residues. Germline V gives CDR1 LGHDT, CDR2 YNNKEL (reference sequence). The CDR3 sequence: CASRQGPSHEQFF. The CDR3 DNA follows: TGTGCCAGCAGACAAGGCCCTAGCCATGAGCAGTTCTTC.

The chain is built from TRBV7-3 and TRBJ1-2; 9 nucleotides line up with TRBD1. This CDR3 has 16 amino acids. The germline CDR1 and CDR2 sequences are SGHTA and FQGTGA. V lost 2 bases and J lost 7; bases outside the gene matches: 11. DNA of the CDR3: TGTGCCAGCAGCTTAGTACAGGGGGCGTCTTCTTCTGGCTACACCTTC. Protein: CASSLVQGASSSGYTF.

The chain recombines TRBV7-2 with TRBJ1-3; D perhaps matches TRBD1 (6 bases). CDR1 SGHTA and CDR2 FQGNSA come from the germline V gene. Trimming took off 5 bases at V and 5 bases at J, with 19 bases between the two ends. The CDR3 consists of 16 residues. The CDR3 spells CASSPRQGYFRNTIYF. The CDR3 DNA sequence: TGTGCCAGCAGCCCGCGGCAGGGGTATTTTAGAAACACCATATATTTT.